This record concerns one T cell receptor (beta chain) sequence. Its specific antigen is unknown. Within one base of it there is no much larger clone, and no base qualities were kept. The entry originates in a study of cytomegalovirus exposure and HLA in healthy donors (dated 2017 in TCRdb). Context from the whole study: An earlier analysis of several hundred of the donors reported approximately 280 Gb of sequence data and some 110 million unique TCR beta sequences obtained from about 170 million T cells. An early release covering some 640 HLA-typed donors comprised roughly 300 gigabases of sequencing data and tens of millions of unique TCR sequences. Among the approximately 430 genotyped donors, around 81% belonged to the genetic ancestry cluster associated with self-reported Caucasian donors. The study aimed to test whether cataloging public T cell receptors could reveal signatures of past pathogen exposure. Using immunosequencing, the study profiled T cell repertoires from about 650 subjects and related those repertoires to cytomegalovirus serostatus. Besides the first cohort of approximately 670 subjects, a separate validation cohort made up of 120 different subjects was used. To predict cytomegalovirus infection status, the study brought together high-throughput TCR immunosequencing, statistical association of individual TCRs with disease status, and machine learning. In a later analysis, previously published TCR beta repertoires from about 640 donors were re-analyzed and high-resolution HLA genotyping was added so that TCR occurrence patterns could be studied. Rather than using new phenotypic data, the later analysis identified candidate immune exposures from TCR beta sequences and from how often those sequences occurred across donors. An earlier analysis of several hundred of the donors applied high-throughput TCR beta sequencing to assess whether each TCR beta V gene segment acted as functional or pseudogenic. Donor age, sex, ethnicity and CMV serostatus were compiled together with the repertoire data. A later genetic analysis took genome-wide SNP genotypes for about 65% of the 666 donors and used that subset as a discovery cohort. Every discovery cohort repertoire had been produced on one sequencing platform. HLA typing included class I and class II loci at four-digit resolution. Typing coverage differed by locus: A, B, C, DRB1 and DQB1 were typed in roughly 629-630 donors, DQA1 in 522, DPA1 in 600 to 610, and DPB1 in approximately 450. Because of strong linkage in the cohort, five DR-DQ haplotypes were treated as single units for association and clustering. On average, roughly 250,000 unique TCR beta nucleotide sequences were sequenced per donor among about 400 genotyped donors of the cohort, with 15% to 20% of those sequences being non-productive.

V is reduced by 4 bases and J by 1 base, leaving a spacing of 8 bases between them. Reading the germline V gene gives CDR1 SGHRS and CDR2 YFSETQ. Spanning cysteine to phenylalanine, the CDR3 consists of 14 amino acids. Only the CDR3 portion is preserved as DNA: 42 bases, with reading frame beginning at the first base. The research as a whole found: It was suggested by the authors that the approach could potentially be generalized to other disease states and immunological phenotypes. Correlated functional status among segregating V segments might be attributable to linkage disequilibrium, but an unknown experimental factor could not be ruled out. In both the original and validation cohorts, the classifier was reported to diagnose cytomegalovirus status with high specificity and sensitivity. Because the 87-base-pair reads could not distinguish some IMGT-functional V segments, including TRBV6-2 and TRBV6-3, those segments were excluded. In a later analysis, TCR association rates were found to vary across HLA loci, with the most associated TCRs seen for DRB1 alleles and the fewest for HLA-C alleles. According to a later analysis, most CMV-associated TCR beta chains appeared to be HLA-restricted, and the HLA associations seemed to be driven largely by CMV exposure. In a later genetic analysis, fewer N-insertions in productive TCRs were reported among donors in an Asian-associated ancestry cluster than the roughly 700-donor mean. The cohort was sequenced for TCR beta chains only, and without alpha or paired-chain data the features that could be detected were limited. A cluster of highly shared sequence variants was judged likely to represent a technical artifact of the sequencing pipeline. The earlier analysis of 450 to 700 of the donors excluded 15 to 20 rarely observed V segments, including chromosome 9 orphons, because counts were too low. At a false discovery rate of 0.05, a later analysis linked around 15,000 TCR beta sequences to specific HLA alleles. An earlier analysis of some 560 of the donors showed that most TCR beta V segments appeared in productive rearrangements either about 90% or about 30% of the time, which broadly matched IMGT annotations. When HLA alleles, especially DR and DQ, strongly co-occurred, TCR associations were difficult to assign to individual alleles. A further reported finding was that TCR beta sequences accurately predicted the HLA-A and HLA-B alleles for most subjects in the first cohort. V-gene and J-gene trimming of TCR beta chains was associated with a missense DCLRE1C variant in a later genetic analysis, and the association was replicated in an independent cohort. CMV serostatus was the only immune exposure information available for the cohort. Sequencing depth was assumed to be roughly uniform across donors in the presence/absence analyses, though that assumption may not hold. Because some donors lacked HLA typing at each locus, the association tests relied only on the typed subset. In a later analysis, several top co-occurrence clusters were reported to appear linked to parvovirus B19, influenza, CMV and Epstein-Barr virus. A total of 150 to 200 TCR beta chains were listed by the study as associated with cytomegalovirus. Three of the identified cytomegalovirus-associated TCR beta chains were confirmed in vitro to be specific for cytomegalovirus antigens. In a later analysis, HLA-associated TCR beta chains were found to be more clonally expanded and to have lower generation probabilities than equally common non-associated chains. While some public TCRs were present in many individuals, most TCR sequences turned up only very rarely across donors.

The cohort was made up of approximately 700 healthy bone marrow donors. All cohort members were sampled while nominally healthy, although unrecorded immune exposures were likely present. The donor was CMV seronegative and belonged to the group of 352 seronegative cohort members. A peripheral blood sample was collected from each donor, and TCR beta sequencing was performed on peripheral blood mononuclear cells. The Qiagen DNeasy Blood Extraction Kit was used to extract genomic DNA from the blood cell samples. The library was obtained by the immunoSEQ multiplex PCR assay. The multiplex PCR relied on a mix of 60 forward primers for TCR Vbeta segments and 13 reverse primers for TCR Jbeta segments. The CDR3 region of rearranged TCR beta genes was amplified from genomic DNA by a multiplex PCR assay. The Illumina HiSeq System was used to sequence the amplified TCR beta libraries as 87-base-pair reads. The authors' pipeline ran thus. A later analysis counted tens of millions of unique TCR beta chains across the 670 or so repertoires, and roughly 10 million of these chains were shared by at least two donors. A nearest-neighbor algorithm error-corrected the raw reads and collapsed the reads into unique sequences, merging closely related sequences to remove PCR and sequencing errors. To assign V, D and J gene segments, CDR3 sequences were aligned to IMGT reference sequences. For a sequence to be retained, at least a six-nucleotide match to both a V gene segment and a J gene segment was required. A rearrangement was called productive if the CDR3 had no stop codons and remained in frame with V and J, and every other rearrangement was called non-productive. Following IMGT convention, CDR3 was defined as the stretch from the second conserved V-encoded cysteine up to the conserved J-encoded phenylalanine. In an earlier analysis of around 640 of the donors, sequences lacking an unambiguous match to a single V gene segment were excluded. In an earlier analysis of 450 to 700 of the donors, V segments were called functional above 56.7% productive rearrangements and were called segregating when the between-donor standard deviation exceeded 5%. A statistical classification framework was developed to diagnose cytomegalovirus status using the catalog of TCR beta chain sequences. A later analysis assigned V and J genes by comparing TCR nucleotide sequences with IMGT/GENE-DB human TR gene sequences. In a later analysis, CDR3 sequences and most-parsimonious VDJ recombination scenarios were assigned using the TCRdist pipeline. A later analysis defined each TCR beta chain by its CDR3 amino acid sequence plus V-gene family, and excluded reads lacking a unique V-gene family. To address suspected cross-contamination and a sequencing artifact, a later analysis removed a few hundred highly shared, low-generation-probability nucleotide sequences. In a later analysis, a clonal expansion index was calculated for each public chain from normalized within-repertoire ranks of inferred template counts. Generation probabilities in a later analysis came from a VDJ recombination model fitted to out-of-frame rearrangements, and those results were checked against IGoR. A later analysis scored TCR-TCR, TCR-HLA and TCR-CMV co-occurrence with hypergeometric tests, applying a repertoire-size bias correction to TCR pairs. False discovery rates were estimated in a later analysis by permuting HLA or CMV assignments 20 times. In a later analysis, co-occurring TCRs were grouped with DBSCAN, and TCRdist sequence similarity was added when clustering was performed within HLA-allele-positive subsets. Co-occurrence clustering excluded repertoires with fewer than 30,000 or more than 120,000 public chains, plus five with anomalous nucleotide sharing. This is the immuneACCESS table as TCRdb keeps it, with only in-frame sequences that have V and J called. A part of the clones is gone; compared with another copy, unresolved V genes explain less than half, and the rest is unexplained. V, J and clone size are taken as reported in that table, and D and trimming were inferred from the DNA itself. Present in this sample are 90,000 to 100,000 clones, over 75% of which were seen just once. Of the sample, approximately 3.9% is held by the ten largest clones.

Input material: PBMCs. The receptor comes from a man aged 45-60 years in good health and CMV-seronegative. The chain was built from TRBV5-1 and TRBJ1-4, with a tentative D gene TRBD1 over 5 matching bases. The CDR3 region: CASSTGRTNEKLFF. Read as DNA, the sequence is TGCGCCAGCAGCACAGGAAGAACTAATGAAAAACTGTTTTTT. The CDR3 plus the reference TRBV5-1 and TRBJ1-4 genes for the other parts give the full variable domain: KAGVTQTPRYLIKTRGQQVTLSCSPISGHRSVSWYQQTPGQGLQFLFEYFSETQRNKGNFPGRFSGRQFSNSRSEMNVSTLELGDSALYLCASSTGRTNEKLFFGSGTQLSVL.